This record covers a single TCR beta chain. How the authors handled the data: Reference gene primer amplification in the assay estimated nucleated cell counts. Sequenced by immunoSEQ multiplex PCR; TCRdb stores in-frame clones only, minus some. D and trimming come from the DNA, and the V and J calls and clone size come from that table. The sample records roughly 170,000 clones, about 85% being singletons. This CDR3 is built from 14 residues. V lost 7 bases, J lost 5 bases, and 10 bases stayed unmatched. Germline CDR1 reads MNHNS; CDR2 reads SASEGT. This entry belongs to a study of blood T cell repertoires in COVID-19. Overall study context: Spain, Italy and the United States supplied samples that represented acute and convalescent COVID-19. PBMCs, B-cell-depleted T cells, or T cells were the source of the cDNA or gDNA that made up the material.

The J gene is TRBJ1-1, the V gene TRBV6-1; 7 positions match TRBD1. The sample comprised peripheral blood. The sequence was collected from a man aged 60-69 years with acute or convalescent COVID-19. The CDR3 nucleotides read TGTGCCAGCACCGTAGACAGGGCAGGAACTGAAGCTTTCTTT. It translates to CASTVDRAGTEAFF.